The present entry profiles one T cell receptor (beta chain) with its context. Looked up from germline, CDR1 is SGDLS and CDR2 is YYNGEE. Trimming stripped 1 base from V and 5 bases from J, with 15 bases between. The CDR3 runs 15 residues. Generated by immunoSEQ multiplex PCR, the TCRdb table keeps only in-frame clones and is missing some. This sample yields roughly 52,000 clones, of which 65% to 90% are seen a single time; 9.5% to 15% belongs to the top ten. This entry is derived from a study of blood T cell repertoires in COVID-19. About the study: Specimens from acute and convalescent COVID-19 originated in the United States, Italy and Spain. T cells, B-cell-depleted T cells, or PBMCs provided the cDNA or gDNA that served as material.

The sequencing input was peripheral blood. This sequence originates from a human donor in a cohort sampled during active COVID-19. This chain connects TRBV9 to TRBJ2-5; D may be TRBD2 (6 bases). Here the CDR3 DNA reads TGTGCCAGCAGCGTACAGGTAGCGGAGAGGGAGACCCAGTACTTC. Protein sequence: CASSVQVAERETQYF.